The source of this T cell receptor beta chain is a study of spatial heterogeneity in lung cancer. Study overall: Detection of beta-chain sequences consistently exceeded that of alpha-chain sequences. An average of more than ten raw reads was observed per unique TCR and UMI combination.

TCRdb used MiXCR to reprocess the 5' RACE reads, holding one entry per CDR3 protein. The data show about 780 distinct CDR3 sequences, around 21% seen once. Time point reported: sample taken at primary tumor resection. No cells were sorted before sequencing. The whole RNA sequenced was extracted from tumor, nontumor lung or frozen PBMC. 72 TRACERx patients with early, untreated non-small cell lung cancer donated samples. This clonotype is large. Its antigen remains unidentified. This beta chain is an off-target read within a library intended for alpha chains, so its frequency means little. Notes on the study in general: Blood contained ubiquitous expanded tumor TCRs more at resection than at follow-up.

Sequencing used PBMCs, obtained at surgery. This sequence was found in a male donor with early-stage non-small cell lung cancer.

In DNA, the CDR3 is TGTGCCAGCAGTACCCGGGCGACAGGGAGGGGTTCACCCCTCCACTTT. Protein: CASSTRATGRGSPLHF. The chain recombines TRBV6-6 with TRBJ1-6; 7 bases map to TRBD1. Germline V gene data show CDR1 as MNHNY and CDR2 as SVGAGI (reference sequence). This CDR3 region has 16 residues. Germline trimming cut 5 bases from V and 9 bases from J; bases unmatched to any gene: 13.